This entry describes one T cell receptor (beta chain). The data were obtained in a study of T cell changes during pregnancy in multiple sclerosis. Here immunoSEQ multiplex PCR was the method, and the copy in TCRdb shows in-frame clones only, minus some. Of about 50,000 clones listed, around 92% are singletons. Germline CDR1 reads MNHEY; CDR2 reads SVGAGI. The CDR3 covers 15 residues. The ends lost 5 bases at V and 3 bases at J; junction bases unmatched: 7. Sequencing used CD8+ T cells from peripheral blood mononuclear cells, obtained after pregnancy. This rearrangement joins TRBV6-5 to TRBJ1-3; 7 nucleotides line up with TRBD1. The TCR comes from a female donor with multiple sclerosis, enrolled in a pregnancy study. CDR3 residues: CASSPDRADGNTIYF. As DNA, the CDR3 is TGTGCCAGCAGTCCCGACAGGGCGGATGGAAACACCATATATTTT.